Shown below are 28 T cell receptor beta chains from a single sample sequenced in a study of cytomegalovirus exposure and HLA in healthy donors. TCRdb keeps only in-frame clones here, not all; method: immunoSEQ multiplex PCR. The sample lists 330,000 or so clones; about nine tenths were seen once. Material for sequencing was PBMCs. These receptors all come from a woman aged 18-29 years in good health and CMV-seronegative.

As for this clone: Other DNA variants within this sample encode the same CDR3. This chain joins TRBV18 and TRBJ2-7, with D possibly matching TRBD1 (5 bases). The ends were cut back, 0 bases at V and 0 bases at J, with 9 bases in the middle. The CDR3 runs to 15 residues. Germline values: CDR1 KGHSH, CDR2 LQKENI. This chain's CDR3 is CASSPPSQGSYEQYF. The CDR3 nucleotides read TGTGCCAGCTCACCACCGTCTCAGGGCTCCTACGAGCAGTACTTC. Variable domain in full (rest from reference TRBV18 and TRBJ2-7): NAGVMQNPRHLVRRRGQEARLRCSPMKGHSHVYWYRQLPEEGLKFMVYLQKENIIDESGMPKERFSAEFPKEGPSILRIQQVVRGDSAAYFCASSPPSQGSYEQYFGPGTRLTVT.

The genes are TRBV5-1 and TRBJ2-4; 9 positions match TRBD2. The J segment lost 8 bases and the V segment lost 0 bases, leaving 6 bases of the junction unmatched. CDR3 length: 15 amino acids. Germline values: CDR1 SGHRS, CDR2 YFSETQ. CDR3 DNA: TGCGCCAGCAGCTTGGCGCGGGAGGGCCTAGACATTCAGTACTTC. Its translation: CASSLAREGLDIQYF.

This rearrangement joins TRBV11-3 to TRBJ2-3, with 9 positions matching TRBD2. CDR3 length equals 16 residues. Germline V gene sequence: CDR1 SGHNT, CDR2 YENEEA. V shed 5 bases, J shed 0 bases, and the junction held 6 bases outside the gene matches. DNA for the CDR3: TGTGCCAGCAGCCATTTAGCGGGGGAAAGCACAGATACGCAGTATTTT. Translating it yields CASSHLAGESTDTQYF.

The chain has TRBV28 and TRBJ1-5, with D possibly matching TRBD1 (5 bases). The V and J ends lost 5 bases and 5 bases respectively, with 13 bases between them. This CDR3 is 14 amino acids long. CDR1 is MDHEN and CDR2 is SYDVKM in the germline V gene. The CDR3 DNA is TGTGCCAGCAGTCCCCTAAGGGGCCATCAGCCCCAGCATTTT. Residues: CASSPLRGHQPQHF.

The chain employs TRBV6-1 and TRBJ2-7, with a possible D match to TRBD1 (6 bases). This CDR3 comprises 13 residues. Germline CDR1 is MNHNS and CDR2 is SASEGT. The ends were cut back, 5 bases at V and 2 bases at J, with 10 bases in the middle. CDR3 sequence: CASSPGQTYEQYF. The CDR3 nucleotides are TGTGCCAGCAGTCCTGGACAGACCTACGAGCAGTACTTC.

This clone was seen only once. This sequence joins TRBV7-6 and TRBJ2-3, with D perhaps matching TRBD2 (6 bases). Germline CDR1 and CDR2: SGHVS and FNYEAQ. The CDR3 sequence is 16 residues long. The ends were cut back, 1 base at V and 2 bases at J, with 13 bases in the middle. For the CDR3, the DNA is TGTGCCAGCAGCTTAGGACCAGCGGGCGACACAGATACGCAGTATTTT. Translating gives CASSLGPAGDTDTQYF. Drawing the rest from reference TRBV7-6 and TRBJ2-3, the complete variable domain is GAGVSQSPRYKVTKRGQDVALRCDPISGHVSLYWYRQALGQGPEFLTYFNYEAQQDKSGLPNDRFSAERPEGSISTLTIQRTEQRDSAMYRCASSLGPAGDTDTQYFGPGTRLTVL.

The CDR3 nucleotides are TGTGCCAGCAGTTTATTGAGTCCGGGACTAGCGGGAGTGCGTGGGAAAAATGAGCAGTTCTTC. This translates into CASSLLSPGLAGVRGKNEQFF. This chain uses TRBV27 with TRBJ2-1; 14 nucleotides align to TRBD2. From germline, CDR1 is MNHEY and CDR2 SMNVEV (reference sequence). V trimming: 1 base; J trimming: 7 bases; junction bases outside the gene matches: 18. The CDR3 has 21 residues.

This clone showed up just once. The V gene is TRBV4-1, the J gene TRBJ2-1; maybe TRBD1 (6 bases). Trimming cost V 5 bases and J 3 bases, with 11 bases left between them. Per the germline V gene, CDR1 is MGHRA and CDR2 is YSYEKL. The CDR3 covers 14 residues. Written as DNA, the CDR3 is TGCGCCAGCAGCGGGACACCGCTCTACAATGAGCAGTTCTTC. Its protein is CASSGTPLYNEQFF.

As DNA, the CDR3 is TGTGCCAGCAGTGGGCTAGCGACGGGTGAGCAGTACTTC. Encoded protein: CASSGLATGEQYF. The J gene is TRBJ2-7, the V gene TRBV6-1; a possible D gene is TRBD2 (6 bases). The CDR3 is made up of 13 amino acids. Germline assignment: CDR1 MNHNS and CDR2 SASEGT. V lost 4 bases and J 7 bases, leaving 14 bases between the germline ends.

As regards this clone: Other nucleotide sequences in the sample specify the same CDR3. This chain connects TRBV4-3 to TRBJ1-2, with D perhaps TRBD1 (5 bases). Germline V gives CDR1 LGHNA, CDR2 YSLEER. CDR3 length: 13 amino acids. Trimming took 0 bases from V and 7 from J, leaving 9 bases between them. As DNA, the CDR3 is TGCGCCAGCAGCCAAGACAGGGTAGGTGGCTACACCTTC. It specifies CASSQDRVGGYTF.

The rearrangement joins TRBV5-1 to TRBJ2-7; 9 bases align to TRBD1. The CDR3 covers 15 residues. Germline trimming cut 4 bases from V and 3 bases from J; bases unmatched to any gene: 8. Per the germline V gene, CDR1 is SGHRS and CDR2 is YFSETQ. This chain's CDR3 is CASSRGTGPIYEQYF. DNA of the CDR3: TGCGCCAGCAGCAGGGGGACAGGGCCGATCTACGAGCAGTACTTC.

J is TRBJ1-4 and V is TRBV7-9, with D perhaps TRBD1 (6 bases). Germline V CDR1 and CDR2: SEHNR, FQNEAQ (reference sequence). CDR3 length: 15 residues. Trimming removed 2 bases at V and 2 bases at J, with 9 bases between. In DNA, the CDR3 is TGTGCCAGCAGCTTACAGGGGAACACTAATGAAAAACTGTTTTTT. Protein: CASSLQGNTNEKLFF.

This clone was detected once. The V gene is TRBV27, the J gene TRBJ2-5, with D unclear. V was pared by 6 bases and J by 5 bases, with 16 bases between. From germline, CDR1 is MNHEY and CDR2 SMNVEV (reference sequence). The CDR3 totals 14 residues. CDR3 coding DNA: TGTGCCAGCAGCCGTGACTGGTCCCAGGAGACCCAGTACTTC. Translation: CASSRDWSQETQYF.

The V gene is TRBV27, the J gene TRBJ2-3, with 12 bases identical to TRBD2. This CDR3 comprises 19 residues. V gave up 5 bases and J gave up 2 bases; unmatched junction bases: 14. Per the germline V gene, CDR1 is MNHEY and CDR2 is SMNVEV (reference sequence). In nucleotides, the CDR3 is TGTGCCAGCAGTCCCCGGACTAGCGGGGAGGGGCACTACACAGATACGCAGTATTTT. Translation: CASSPRTSGEGHYTDTQYF.

V usage is TRBV16 and J usage is TRBJ1-2; possibly TRBD1 for D (5 bases). CDR3 length: 13 amino acids. V was cut by 1 base and J by 8 bases, with 11 bases left in between. Germline V gene data show CDR1 as KGHSY and CDR2 as FQNENV. CDR3 protein: CASSQLDSPGYTF. The DNA of the CDR3 is TGTGCCAGCAGCCAATTAGACAGTCCCGGCTACACCTTC. The variable domain in full, completed from reference TRBV16 and TRBJ1-2, reads GEEVAQTPKHLVRGEGQKAKLYCAPIKGHSYVFWYQQVLKNEFKFLISFQNENVFDETGMPKERFSAKCLPNSPCSLEIQATKLEDSAVYFCASSQLDSPGYTFGSGTRLTVV.

This sequence joins TRBV11-2 and TRBJ2-3, with 8 positions matching TRBD1. The J segment lost 6 bases and the V segment lost 5 bases, leaving 22 bases of the junction unmatched. There are 19 residues in the CDR3. CDR1 is SGHAT and CDR2 is FQNNGV in the germline V gene. The DNA of the CDR3 is TGTGCCAGCAGCCCGAGAGACCGGGACAGGTGGTTTGTGGGGGATACGCAGTATTTT. This codes for CASSPRDRDRWFVGDTQYF.

V usage is TRBV4-2 and J usage is TRBJ2-1, with 10 bases identical to TRBD2. The trim removed 1 base at V and 7 bases at J, leaving 10 bases unmatched. This CDR3 is built from 17 residues. Germline CDR1 LGHNA, CDR2 YNFKEQ. Here the CDR3 DNA reads TGTGCCAGCAGCCAAGCACAAAAGCGGGAGGGGGCTAATGAGCAGTTCTTC. It specifies CASSQAQKREGANEQFF.

This clone appeared once. In DNA, the CDR3 is TGCAGCGTTGCATACCGGACAGGGGGTTCCACTGAAGCTTTCTTT. Protein sequence: CSVAYRTGGSTEAFF. This rearrangement joins TRBV29-1 to TRBJ1-1; 10 bases fit TRBD1. Germline loops: CDR1 SQVTM, CDR2 ANQGSEA. The CDR3 totals 15 residues. With 4 bases clipped from V and 4 bases from J, the junction kept 9 bases outside the gene matches.

The chain recombines TRBV7-2 with TRBJ2-7; 9 bases match TRBD1. The germline V gene encodes CDR1 SGHTA and CDR2 FQGNSA. Trimming cost V 7 bases and J 5 bases; bases outside gene matches: 9. CDR3 length equals 14 residues. For the CDR3, the DNA is TGTGCCAGCACCCTTGGGACAGGGCGCAACGAGCAGTACTTC. Protein sequence: CASTLGTGRNEQYF. Full variable domain (missing parts from reference TRBV7-2 and TRBJ2-7): GAGVSQSPSNKVTEKGKDVELRCDPISGHTALYWYRQSLGQGLEFLIYFQGNSAPDKSGLPSDRFSAERTGGSVSTLTIQRTQQEDSAVYLCASTLGTGRNEQYFGPGTRLTVT.

The V call is TRBV5-4, the J call TRBJ1-1; D is perhaps TRBD1 (6 bases). Trimming took off 4 bases at V and 6 bases at J, with 13 bases between the two ends. This CDR3 is 13 amino acids long. Germline CDR1 SGHNT, CDR2 YYREEE (reference sequence). CDR3 DNA sequence: TGTGCCAGCAGCCCGGCGGGGGCCCCTGAAGCTTTCTTT. This gives the protein CASSPAGAPEAFF. The whole variable domain, filled in from reference TRBV5-4 and TRBJ1-1, reads ETGVTQSPTHLIKTRGQQVTLRCSSQSGHNTVSWYQQALGQGPQFIFQYYREEENGRGNFPPRFSGLQFPNYSSELNVNALELDDSALYLCASSPAGAPEAFFGQGTRLTVV.

This clone was found a few times. The rearrangement uses TRBV7-9 and TRBJ1-1; D remains ambiguous. V dropped 5 bases and J dropped 7 bases, with 11 bases sitting between them. This CDR3 spans 12 amino acids. From germline, CDR1 is SEHNR and CDR2 FQNEAQ (reference sequence). The CDR3 DNA is TGTGCCAGCAGCCCCGATGAGGGTGAAGCTTTCTTT. Encoded protein: CASSPDEGEAFF. Looking up the rest from reference TRBV7-9 and TRBJ1-1 gives the full variable domain: DTGVSQNPRHKITKRGQNVTFRCDPISEHNRLYWYRQTLGQGPEFLTYFQNEAQLEKSRLLSDRFSAERPKGSFSTLEIQRTEQGDSAMYLCASSPDEGEAFFGQGTRLTVV.

The rearrangement uses TRBV5-1 and TRBJ1-1; TRBD1 is a possible D gene (6 bases). In germline, CDR1 is SGHRS, CDR2 YFSETQ. V lost 0 bases, J lost 3 bases, and 9 bases lay in between. The length of the CDR3 is 14 residues. The DNA for the CDR3 is TGCGCCAGCAGCTTGGAGGGACACGACACTGAAGCTTTCTTT. It yields the protein CASSLEGHDTEAFF.

The gene calls are TRBV6-6 and TRBJ2-7, with TRBD1 matching over 11 bases. Germline V CDR1 and CDR2: MNHNY, SVGAGI (reference sequence). Trimming removed 7 bases from V and 0 bases from J; junction bases left unmatched: 2. The CDR3 covers 14 residues. The CDR3 DNA is TGTGCCAGCAAGGGGACAGGGGGCTCCTACGAGCAGTACTTC. It encodes CASKGTGGSYEQYF.

Only a few counts were recorded for this clone. CDR3 DNA: TGCGCCAGCAGCGAAGGACTAGCGGGCACAGATACGCAGTATTTT. It codes for CASSEGLAGTDTQYF. The chain has TRBV5-1 and TRBJ2-3; TRBD2 aligns across 10 bases. Trimming removed 4 bases from V and 1 base from J; junction bases left unmatched: 3. The germline V gene has CDR1 SGHRS and CDR2 YFSETQ. The CDR3 runs to 15 residues.

The V and J genes are TRBV28 and TRBJ1-2; weak D call: TRBD1 (5 bases). The CDR3 contains 14 residues. Trimming stripped 1 base from V and 3 bases from J, with 9 bases between. CDR1 MDHEN and CDR2 SYDVKM come from the germline V gene. CDR3 loop: CASSLFGRDYGYTF. The CDR3 DNA sequence: TGTGCCAGCAGTTTATTCGGCAGGGACTATGGCTACACCTTC.

The rearrangement uses TRBV28 and TRBJ1-1, with D possibly matching TRBD1 (6 bases). The V and J ends lost 3 bases and 5 bases respectively, with 13 bases between them. Germline values: CDR1 MDHEN, CDR2 SYDVKM. The CDR3 consists of 14 residues. The CDR3 here is CASSFLLTGTEAFF. CDR3 in DNA: TGTGCCAGCAGTTTCCTATTGACAGGTACTGAAGCTTTCTTT.

This rearrangement joins TRBV6-5 to TRBJ1-4; 9 nucleotides agree with TRBD1. Germline values: CDR1 MNHEY, CDR2 SVGAGI. CDR3 length: 13 amino acids. With V trimmed by 8 bases and J by 7 bases, 5 bases remained unmatched. The CDR3 region is CASGGQGGEKLFF. DNA for the CDR3: TGTGCCAGCGGGGGACAGGGAGGTGAAAAACTGTTTTTT.

A few counts support this clone. V and J are TRBV5-1 and TRBJ1-4, with a tentative D call TRBD1 (6 bases). The CDR3 is 14 residues long. With 6 bases removed from V and 8 bases from J, the gap between germline ends came to 17 bases. The germline V gene has CDR1 SGHRS and CDR2 YFSETQ. The CDR3 DNA sequence: TGCGCCAGCAAACGAGGGGGGGCTGAGGAAAAACTGTTTTTT. Its translation is CASKRGGAEEKLFF.